This record looks at one TCR beta chain sequence and its context. Its antigen remains unknown. This may stem from a read error, because a much larger clone lies one nucleotide away. The data originate from a study of blood T cells in healthy people across ages. Broader study findings: Unsorted PBMC input precluded a conclusive naive versus antigen-experienced comparison.

The use of a sample-barcoded 5' primer and a J-beta primer mix characterized a second PCR of about 7 to 12 cycles. MiXCR, applied by TCRdb to the 5' RACE reads, yields one record per CDR3 protein. Of hundreds of thousands of distinct CDR3 sequences listed, roughly 32% are singletons. Each sample yielded at least 5 micrograms of PBMC total RNA. V was clipped by 6 bases and J by 6 bases; unmatched bases: 11. CDR1 is DFQATT and CDR2 is SNEGSKA in the germline V gene (reference sequence). The CDR3 consists of 13 residues. Source material: blood. The V and J genes are TRBV20-1 and TRBJ2-7, with TRBD2 identical over 7 bases. The source is a woman older than 75 in good health. The CDR3 DNA reads as TGCAGTGCCCCGACTAGCAGGGCGGGCGAGCAGTACTTC. Translation gives CSAPTSRAGEQYF.